This TCR beta chain derives from a study of blood T cells in healthy people across ages. In the study overall: Per every two T cells, about one barcoded beta molecule was captured by template switching. General study findings and limits: Diversity of TCR beta correlated strongly with naive T cell percentage.

Remarks on this clonotype: Its antigen is still unknown.

The V gene's germline CDR1 is DFQATT and CDR2 SNEGSKA (reference sequence). The CDR3 totals 14 residues. V gave up 6 bases and J gave up 4 bases, with 18 bases separating them. A J-beta primer mix and a sample-barcoded 5' primer were used in a second PCR of roughly 7 to 12 cycles. Every cDNA molecule carried a tag from a template-switch adaptor bearing 12 random nucleotides. TCRdb re-analysed the 5' RACE reads in MiXCR, keeping a single row per CDR3 protein. The repertoire holds about 780,000 distinct CDR3 sequences, with roughly 46% as singletons. The chain recombines TRBV20-1 with TRBJ1-2; D is undetermined. The specimen sequenced was blood. This receptor was taken from a man older than 75 in good health. The CDR3 loop reads CSAISDGGTYGYTF. The CDR3 DNA reads as TGCAGTGCCATCTCGGACGGAGGTACCTATGGCTACACCTTC.